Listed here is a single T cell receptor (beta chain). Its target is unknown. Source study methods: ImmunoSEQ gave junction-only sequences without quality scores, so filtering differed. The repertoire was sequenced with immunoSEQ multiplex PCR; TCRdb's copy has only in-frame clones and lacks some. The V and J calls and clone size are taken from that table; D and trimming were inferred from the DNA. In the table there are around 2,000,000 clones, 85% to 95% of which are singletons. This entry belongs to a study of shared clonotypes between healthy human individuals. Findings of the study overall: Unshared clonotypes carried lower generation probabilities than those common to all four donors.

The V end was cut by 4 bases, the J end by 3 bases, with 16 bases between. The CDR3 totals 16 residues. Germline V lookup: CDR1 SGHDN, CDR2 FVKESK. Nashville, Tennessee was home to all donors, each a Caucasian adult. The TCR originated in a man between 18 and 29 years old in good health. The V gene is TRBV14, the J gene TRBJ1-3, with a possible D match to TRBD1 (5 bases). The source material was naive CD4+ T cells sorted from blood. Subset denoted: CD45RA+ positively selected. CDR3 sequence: CASSPFGGLGGNTIYF. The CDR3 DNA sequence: TGTGCCAGCAGCCCATTCGGGGGATTGGGTGGAAACACCATATATTTT.